The clone carrying this TCR beta chain showed up just a few times. Its antigen remains unknown. The data were taken from a study of T cells in Graves' hyperthyroidism and ophthalmopathy. For the study at large: At initial diagnosis, before any treatment had begun, peripheral blood was obtained. Overall study findings and caveats: Stable hyperthyroidism and ophthalmopathy were separated using 13 V-J signatures.

Trimming at V came to 4 bases and at J to 4 bases, leaving 9 bases not matched to a gene. Germline CDR1 LGHDT, CDR2 YNNKEL (reference sequence). The CDR3 totals 16 residues. TCR beta CDR3 regions were amplified from RNA transcripts. A first-round RT-PCR of the TCR CDR3 used the HTBI primer set. One entry per CDR3 protein, called by TCRdb with MiXCR from the multiplex PCR reads. The sample includes hundreds of thousands of distinct CDR3 sequences, around 15% of them seen just once. Newly diagnosed hyperthyroidism patients aged 18 to 65 years had disease lasting under 2 months. The J gene is TRBJ2-2, the V gene TRBV3-1; 7 bases map to TRBD2. This TCR was sampled from a woman aged 18-35 years with Graves' hyperthyroidism. Sequencing was performed on blood. The DNA for the CDR3 is TGTGCCAGCAGCCCTACCTCTAGCGGCGTCACCGGGGAGCTGTTTTTT. Protein: CASSPTSSGVTGELFF.